This T cell receptor beta chain was sequenced during a study of Graves' ophthalmopathy and Graves' hyperthyroidism. Beta-chain TCR CDR3 regions were amplified from RNA transcripts. Investigators did first-round RT-PCR with HTBI primers, then second-round multiplex PCR. MiXCR, applied by TCRdb to the multiplex PCR reads, yields one record per CDR3 protein. This sample yields around 1,000,000 distinct CDR3 sequences, of which 35% to 45% are seen a single time; over 8.5% belongs to the top ten. This CDR3 comprises 16 residues. The germline V gene has CDR1 LGHDT and CDR2 YNNKEL (reference sequence). V dropped 3 bases and J dropped 3 bases, with 18 bases sitting between them.

The chain combines TRBV3-1 with TRBJ2-7; weak D call: TRBD1 (5 bases). The sequence was collected from an adult man with Graves' hyperthyroidism. The sample taken for sequencing was peripheral blood or thyroid tissue (not recorded which). The CDR3 DNA is TGTGCCAGCAGCCAGGCTCCCCTCGACAGATACTACGAGCAGTACTTC. Its translation: CASSQAPLDRYYEQYF.